This TCR beta chain was sequenced for a study of cytomegalovirus exposure and HLA in healthy donors. Trimming took 5 bases from V and 11 from J; bases not matched to a gene: 8. This CDR3 has 12 amino acids. In germline, CDR1 is SEHNR, CDR2 FQNEAQ (reference sequence). Both 60 Vbeta primers and 13 Jbeta primers went into the PCR. Generated by immunoSEQ multiplex PCR, the TCRdb table keeps only in-frame clones and is missing some. The sample records roughly 150,000 clones, 70% to 85% being singletons. This receptor was taken from a male donor in good health and CMV-seronegative. Sequencing input: PBMCs. This rearrangement joins TRBV7-9 to TRBJ1-1; 7 nucleotides agree with TRBD1. This chain's CDR3 is CASSMKGGTAFF. CDR3 sequence (DNA): TGTGCCAGCAGCATGAAAGGGGGCACGGCTTTCTTT.